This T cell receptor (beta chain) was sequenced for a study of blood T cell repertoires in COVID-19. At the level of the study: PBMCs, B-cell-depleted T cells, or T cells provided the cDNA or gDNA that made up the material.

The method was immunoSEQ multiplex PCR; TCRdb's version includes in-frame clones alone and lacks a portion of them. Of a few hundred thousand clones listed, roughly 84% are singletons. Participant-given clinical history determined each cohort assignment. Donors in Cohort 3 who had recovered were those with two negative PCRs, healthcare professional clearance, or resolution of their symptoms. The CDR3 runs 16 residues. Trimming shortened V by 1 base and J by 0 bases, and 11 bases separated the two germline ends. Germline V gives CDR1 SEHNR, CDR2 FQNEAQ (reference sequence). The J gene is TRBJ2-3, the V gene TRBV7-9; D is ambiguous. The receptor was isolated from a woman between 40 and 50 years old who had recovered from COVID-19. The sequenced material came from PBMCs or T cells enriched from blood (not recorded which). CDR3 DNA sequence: TGTGCCAGCAGCTTAGTGGCCAGTCCTAGCACAGATACGCAGTATTTT. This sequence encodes CASSLVASPSTDTQYF.